The 17 T cell receptor beta chains presented below share a single source sample, sequenced in a study of cytomegalovirus exposure and HLA in healthy donors. The PCR had 60 Vbeta and 13 Jbeta primers. The table came from immunoSEQ multiplex PCR; TCRdb's copy has only in-frame clones and leaves some out. The table has some 45,000 clones, 50% seen once. The material sequenced was PBMCs. The origin of the receptors is a human donor in good health.

This clone was seen a handful of times. The rearrangement links TRBV4-3 to TRBJ2-2, with 15 positions matching TRBD2. There are 20 residues in the CDR3. V gave up 0 bases and J gave up 6 bases; unmatched junction bases: 11. CDR1 and CDR2 (germline): LGHNA, YSLEER. In DNA form, the CDR3 reads TGCGCCAGCAGCCAAGATGATTGGGGACTAGCGGGGGGACTGGCCGGGGAGCTGTTTTTT. This gives the protein CASSQDDWGLAGGLAGELFF.

This clone was found a few times. This chain uses TRBV5-8 with TRBJ1-2, with D perhaps matching TRBD1 (5 bases). Trimming removed 4 bases at V and 3 bases at J, with 10 bases between. Germline V gives CDR1 SGHTS, CDR2 YDEGEE. This CDR3 comprises 13 residues. CDR3 nucleotides: TGTGCCAGCAGCAGAACAGGATACTATGGCTACACCTTC. As protein: CASSRTGYYGYTF. Together with reference TRBV5-8 and TRBJ1-2, the CDR3 gives the full variable domain: EAGVTQSPTHLIKTRGQQATLRCSPISGHTSVYWYQQALGLGLQFLLWYDEGEERNRGNFPPRFSGRQFPNYSSELNVNALELEDSALYLCASSRTGYYGYTFGSGTRLTVV.

This clone was seen a handful of times. The chain recombines TRBV5-1 with TRBJ1-5; no clear D gene. This CDR3 has 18 amino acids. Per germline, CDR1 SGHRS and CDR2 YFSETQ. The V end lost 4 bases, the J end lost 0 bases, and 20 bases lay between the germline ends. In DNA, the CDR3 is TGCGCCAGCAGCGAGGGAACCCTGGCGCAATATAGCAATCAGCCCCAGCATTTT. Amino acid sequence: CASSEGTLAQYSNQPQHF.

The chain couples TRBV4-2 to TRBJ2-1; 13 bases align to TRBD2. Germline V gene lookup returns CDR1 LGHNA and CDR2 YNFKEQ. V dropped 0 bases and J dropped 4; count of bases not matched to a gene: 6. This CDR3 is 18 amino acids long. This CDR3 is CASSQDSGTSGIYNEQFF. CDR3 DNA sequence: TGTGCCAGCAGCCAAGATAGTGGGACTAGCGGGATTTACAATGAGCAGTTCTTC.

The count of this clone is one. The chain has TRBV10-3 and TRBJ2-7, with 7 bases fitting TRBD1. In germline, CDR1 is ENHRY, CDR2 SYGVKD. J lost 1 base, V lost 7 bases, and 4 bases had no gene match. The length of the CDR3 is 13 residues. CDR3 sequence: CAITGQESYEQYF. The CDR3 DNA follows: TGTGCCATCACCGGACAGGAGTCCTACGAGCAGTACTTC.

This clone turned up a few times. For the CDR3, the DNA is TGTGCCAGCAGCCGTGGGACAGGGGAGACAGATACGCAGTATTTT. Translating gives CASSRGTGETDTQYF. V usage is TRBV7-2 and J usage is TRBJ2-3, with 10 bases matching TRBD1. Trimming took 5 bases from V and 3 from J; bases not matched to a gene: 5. CDR1 and CDR2 from the germline V gene are SGHTA and FQGNSA. This CDR3 region has 15 residues.

The genes are TRBV7-9 and TRBJ1-2; 10 nucleotides line up with TRBD1. V shed 7 bases and J 5 bases; nucleotides not matched to a gene: 4. The CDR3 sequence is 13 residues long. CDR1 is SEHNR, CDR2 FQNEAQ, per germline (reference sequence). CDR3 loop: CASTVGQGYGYTF. In DNA, the CDR3 is TGTGCCAGCACCGTGGGACAGGGGTATGGCTACACCTTC.

This clone was recorded a few times. The CDR3: CASSPQQGEEYGYTF. Here the CDR3 DNA reads TGTGCCAGCTCACCACAGCAGGGGGAAGAGTATGGCTACACCTTC. The chain joins TRBV18 to TRBJ1-2; TRBD1 agrees at 7 bases. Germline values: CDR1 KGHSH, CDR2 LQKENI. V lost 1 base, J lost 5 bases, and 7 bases stayed unmatched. This CDR3 has 15 residues.

The chain has TRBV27 and TRBJ2-2; D might be TRBD1 (6 bases). Looked up from germline, CDR1 is MNHEY and CDR2 is SMNVEV (reference sequence). This CDR3 is built from 15 residues. V lost 0 bases to trimming and J lost 9 bases, with 14 bases between them. This CDR3 reads CASSLSAGAGRELFF. For the CDR3, the DNA is TGTGCCAGCAGTTTATCAGCAGGGGCTGGGAGGGAGCTGTTTTTT.

The V and J genes are TRBV4-3 and TRBJ2-2; 8 bases are a match to TRBD1. CDR1 and CDR2 from the germline V gene are LGHNA and YSLEER. The CDR3 consists of 18 residues. V dropped 0 bases and J dropped 3; count of bases not matched to a gene: 9. The CDR3 protein is CASSQDYRQGAYTGELFF. CDR3 in DNA: TGCGCCAGCAGCCAAGATTATCGGCAGGGGGCGTACACCGGGGAGCTGTTTTTT.

This clone was recorded a few times. The gene calls are TRBV27 and TRBJ2-7, with D perhaps matching TRBD2 (6 bases). Trimming left V 8 bases short and J 6 bases short, with 14 bases between. The CDR3 totals 12 residues. CDR1 and CDR2 from the germline V gene are MNHEY and SMNVEV (reference sequence). The CDR3 nucleotides read TGTGCCAGCGGGCCTCCTAGCGTCGAGCAGTACTTC. Translation gives CASGPPSVEQYF.

V is TRBV5-1 and J is TRBJ2-5; TRBD2 matches 13 bases. The CDR3 has 16 amino acids. The V gene end was trimmed by 0 bases and the J gene end by 3 bases; junction bases not matched to a gene: 2. Per germline, CDR1 SGHRS and CDR2 YFSETQ. CDR3 DNA sequence: TGCGCCAGCAGCTTGGGGGGGACTAGCGGGGAAGAGACCCAGTACTTC. This sequence encodes CASSLGGTSGEETQYF. The complete variable domain, with remaining parts taken from reference TRBV5-1 and TRBJ2-5, reads KAGVTQTPRYLIKTRGQQVTLSCSPISGHRSVSWYQQTPGQGLQFLFEYFSETQRNKGNFPGRFSGRQFSNSRSEMNVSTLELGDSALYLCASSLGGTSGEETQYFGPGTRLLVL.

The chain has TRBV6-6 and TRBJ1-5; tentative D call: TRBD1 (5 bases). The CDR3 runs to 14 residues. Germline CDR1 is MNHNY and CDR2 is SVGAGI (reference sequence). Between the trimmed V and J ends, which lost 4 bases and 4 bases, there was a span of 11 bases. The CDR3 DNA is TGTGCCAGCAGTTTTGGAGGGGAAAATCAGCCCCAGCATTTT. It codes for CASSFGGENQPQHF.

This clone showed up just a few times. V and J are TRBV27 and TRBJ2-1; TRBD2 agrees at 10 bases. After removal of 4 bases from V and 9 bases from J, the junction contained 9 bases not matched to a gene. Germline-derived CDR1 and CDR2 are MNHEY and SMNVEV (reference sequence). There are 15 residues in the CDR3. The CDR3 DNA reads as TGTGCCAGCAGTTACCGTAGCGGGAGGTCAGGTGAGCAGTTCTTC. It specifies CASSYRSGRSGEQFF.

J is TRBJ2-7 and V is TRBV29-1, with D possibly being TRBD2 (5 bases). The CDR3 extends over 12 amino acids. The germline V and J ends were trimmed by 2 bases and 9 bases, with 14 bases remaining between them. Germline V gene sequence: CDR1 SQVTM, CDR2 ANQGSEA. The CDR3 region is CSVERKEARQYF. CDR3 DNA: TGCAGCGTTGAAAGGAAGGAGGCCAGGCAGTACTTC.

This clone appeared a few times. V gene TRBV4-2 combines with J gene TRBJ1-2; 9 bases map to TRBD1. CDR3 size: 13 residues. CDR1 LGHNA and CDR2 YNFKEQ come from the germline V gene. J gave up 6 bases and V 4 bases, and 3 bases lay outside the gene matches. CDR3 DNA sequence: TGTGCCAGCAGCCTTCGGACAGGGGATGGCTACACCTTC. It encodes CASSLRTGDGYTF.

The chain is built from TRBV9 and TRBJ1-5, with 10 bases aligning to TRBD1. CDR3 size: 15 residues. CDR1 is SGDLS and CDR2 is YYNGEE in the germline V gene. The V and J ends lost 0 bases and 4 bases, in that order; junction bases with no gene match: 1. The CDR3 is CASSVGDRGNQPQHF. In DNA, the CDR3 is TGTGCCAGCAGCGTAGGGGACAGGGGAAATCAGCCCCAGCATTTT.